The 18 T cell receptor beta chains given below trace back to one sample, sequenced in a study of T cells after yellow fever vaccination. Via MiXCR, TCRdb re-called the 5' RACE reads, giving one row per CDR3 protein. The top ten clones hold around an eighth of a sample with hundreds of thousands of distinct CDR3 sequences, approximately 13% of them seen once. The sequencing used PBMCs, collected on the day of the yellow fever booster vaccination. These receptor sequences come from a man aged 30-40 years who received the YFV17D yellow fever vaccine.

This clonotype has just a few counts. The J gene is TRBJ1-1, the V gene TRBV18; the match to TRBD1 covers 7 bases. CDR1 is KGHSH, CDR2 LQKENI, per germline. The CDR3 contains 14 residues. With V trimmed by 3 bases and J by 4 bases, 5 bases remained unmatched. CDR3 loop: CASSPQGEGTEAFF. The CDR3 DNA reads TGTGCCAGCTCACCGCAGGGGGAGGGCACTGAAGCTTTCTTT.

This clonotype has ten or more counts. The V and J genes are TRBV28 and TRBJ2-5; the match to TRBD1 covers 7 bases. The CDR3 loop spans 13 amino acids. Trimming cost V 6 bases and J 9 bases; bases outside gene matches: 10. Germline lookup yields CDR1 MDHEN and CDR2 SYDVKM. The CDR3 nucleotides are TGTGCCAGCAGGATGACAGGGCCTTGGGCCCAGTACTTC. Translating it yields CASRMTGPWAQYF.

The table lists this clonotype with a few counts. The chain carries TRBV7-2 and TRBJ2-1; 12 nucleotides match TRBD2. This CDR3 contains 15 residues. Germline trimming cut 6 bases from V and 8 bases from J; bases unmatched to any gene: 8. From germline, CDR1 is SGHTA and CDR2 FQGNSA. The CDR3: CASSSTSGSVYEQFF. The CDR3 bases are TGTGCCAGCAGTTCGACTAGCGGGAGTGTATATGAGCAGTTCTTC.

This sequence joins TRBV20-1 and TRBJ2-7, with 9 nucleotides matching TRBD2. After removal of 4 bases from V and 9 bases from J, the junction contained 10 bases not matched to a gene. Per the germline V gene, CDR1 is DFQATT and CDR2 is SNEGSKA (reference sequence). There are 13 residues in the CDR3. For the CDR3, the DNA is TGCAGTGCTAACCTAGCGGGAAGTCCTGGGCAGTACTTC. Encoded protein: CSANLAGSPGQYF.

This clonotype occurred a few times. J is TRBJ2-1 and V is TRBV1; TRBD2 is the table's D call, not checked against the DNA. TRBV1 is reported as a pseudogene. The CDR3 sequence is 21 residues long. CDR3 sequence reads: CTSSQGVALQPGVYSYNEQFF. CDR3 nucleotides: TGCACCAGCAGCCAAGGTGTGGCCCTCCAGCCAGGGGTTTACTCCTACAATGAGCAGTTCTTC.

The rearrangement joins TRBV19 to TRBJ2-1, with D maybe TRBD2 (6 bases). Germline lookup yields CDR1 LNHDA and CDR2 SQIVND (reference sequence). V was pared by 7 bases and J by 0 bases, with 10 bases between. The CDR3 is 14 residues long. CDR3 loop: CASMGGYSYNEQFF. The CDR3, as DNA: TGTGCCAGTATGGGAGGCTACTCCTACAATGAGCAGTTCTTC. Filled out from reference TRBV19 and TRBJ2-1, the complete variable domain reads DGGITQSPKYLFRKEGQNVTLSCEQNLNHDAMYWYRQDPGQGLRLIYYSQIVNDFQKGDIAEGYSVSREKKESFPLTVTSAQKNPTAFYLCASMGGYSYNEQFFGPGTRLTVL.

Only a few counts were recorded for this clonotype. The V gene is TRBV3-1, the J gene TRBJ2-5; 10 nucleotides agree with TRBD2. There are 18 residues in the CDR3. With 1 base clipped from V and 4 bases from J, the junction kept 12 bases outside the gene matches. Per the germline V gene, CDR1 is LGHDT and CDR2 is YNNKEL (reference sequence). In DNA form, the CDR3 reads TGTGCCAGCAGCCAAGGGCGGTCTAGCGGGAGCGGCGGAGAGACCCAGTACTTC. The encoded protein is CASSQGRSSGSGGETQYF.

This chain connects TRBV7-6 to TRBJ2-5; D is uncertain. V gave up 0 bases and J gave up 5 bases, with 7 bases separating them. This CDR3 is 13 amino acids long. Germline V gives CDR1 SGHVS, CDR2 FNYEAQ. CDR3 DNA: TGTGCCAGCAGCTTAGCAAATGGGGAGACCCAGTACTTC. Amino acid sequence: CASSLANGETQYF.

This clonotype was seen more than once but under ten times. The chain has TRBV6-5 and TRBJ2-5; unclear D gene. The CDR3 extends over 15 amino acids. CDR1 and CDR2 (germline): MNHEY, SVGAGI. V lost 2 bases and J 0 bases, leaving 10 bases between the germline ends. The CDR3 sequence: CASSYGYVNQETQYF. CDR3 DNA sequence: TGTGCCAGCAGTTACGGATACGTGAACCAAGAGACCCAGTACTTC.

This clonotype showed up just a few times. The chain is built from TRBV5-1 and TRBJ2-5, with D tentatively TRBD1 or TRBD2 (7 bases each). This CDR3 contains 16 residues. Between the trimmed V and J ends, which lost 1 base and 5 bases, there was a span of 18 bases. CDR1 and CDR2 (germline): SGHRS, YFSETQ. The chain's CDR3 is CASSLLAQGGAETQYF. The CDR3 DNA follows: TGCGCCAGCAGCTTGCTAGCGCAGGGGGGGGCGGAGACCCAGTACTTC.

This rearrangement joins TRBV5-1 to TRBJ2-1; TRBD2 is a possible D gene (6 bases). V was shortened by 3 bases and J by 7 bases, with 11 bases between the two germline ends. The CDR3 length is 13 residues. In germline, CDR1 is SGHRS, CDR2 YFSETQ. The CDR3 loop is CASSSAAGNEQFF. The CDR3 DNA is TGCGCCAGCAGCTCCGCCGCGGGGAATGAGCAGTTCTTC. The full variable domain, with the rest looked up from reference TRBV5-1 and TRBJ2-1, is KAGVTQTPRYLIKTRGQQVTLSCSPISGHRSVSWYQQTPGQGLQFLFEYFSETQRNKGNFPGRFSGRQFSNSRSEMNVSTLELGDSALYLCASSSAAGNEQFFGPGTRLTVL.

The V and J genes are TRBV20-1 and TRBJ1-4, with D possibly matching TRBD1 (5 bases). The length of the CDR3 is 14 residues. Germline CDR1 DFQATT, CDR2 SNEGSKA (reference sequence). With 3 bases removed from V and 2 bases from J, the gap between germline ends came to 10 bases. Here the CDR3 reads CSASPGTTNEKLFF. As DNA, the CDR3 is TGCAGTGCTAGCCCAGGGACCACTAATGAAAAACTGTTTTTT.

This clonotype came up a few times. The chain couples TRBV20-1 to TRBJ2-6, with TRBD1 identical over 12 bases. The J segment lost 1 base and the V segment lost 1 base, leaving 8 bases of the junction unmatched. Germline V gives CDR1 DFQATT, CDR2 SNEGSKA (reference sequence). The CDR3 sequence is 19 residues long. CDR3 coding DNA: TGCAGTGCTAGAGCCGAGGAGGGACAGGGGGCTTCTGGGGCCAACGTCCTGACTTTC. Its protein is CSARAEEGQGASGANVLTF.

This clonotype was seen a handful of times. The chain links TRBV2 to TRBJ2-1, with D maybe TRBD1 (5 bases). This CDR3 is 13 amino acids long. CDR1 is SNHLY and CDR2 is FYNNEI in the germline V gene. The CDR3 DNA reads as TGTGTCGCCTTGCAGGGCCGGTGGAATGAGCAGTTCTTC. As protein: CVALQGRWNEQFF.

This clonotype was counted ten times or more. This chain joins TRBV6-1 and TRBJ1-3, with D possibly TRBD1 on 5 matching bases. The CDR3 length is 14 residues. CDR1 MNHNS and CDR2 SASEGT come from the germline V gene. The V end lost 11 bases, the J end lost 4 bases, and 18 bases lay between the germline ends. The CDR3 region is CAGAGGEKGNTIYF. The CDR3 region has the DNA TGTGCCGGGGCCGGAGGGGAAAAAGGAAACACCATATATTTT.

The chain has TRBV6-2 or TRBV6-3 and TRBJ1-6; 9 nucleotides align to TRBD1. CDR3 length: 14 residues. The ends lost 4 bases at V and 6 bases at J; junction bases unmatched: 1. Per germline, CDR1 MNHEY and CDR2 SVGEGT. DNA of the CDR3: TGTGCCAGCAGTTGGACAGGGGCTAATTCACCCCTCCACTTT. This gives the protein CASSWTGANSPLHF.

This clonotype was picked up a small number of times. The rearrangement links TRBV5-6 to TRBJ2-7, with D perhaps TRBD1 (6 bases). The CDR3 has 14 amino acids. Germline V gives CDR1 SGHDT, CDR2 YYEEEE. Trimming removed 1 base from V and 2 bases from J, with 10 bases in between. Here the CDR3 DNA reads TGTGCCAGCAGCTTGTTAAACAGGGCCTACGAGCAGTACTTC. Translation: CASSLLNRAYEQYF.

A note on this clonotype: This likely comes from a read error, as the CDR3 has no conserved phenylalanine or tryptophan at its end. CDR3 loop: CASSSQYVGNTEAFL. The CDR3 DNA sequence: TGTGCCAGCAGTTCCCAATACGTTGGGAACACTGAAGCTTTCCTT. This chain links TRBV28 with TRBJ1-1, with no clear D. This CDR3 is built from 15 residues. Germline values: CDR1 MDHEN, CDR2 SYDVKM. V was trimmed by 4 bases and J by 1 base, leaving 13 bases between them.